The clone carrying this TCR beta chain has just a few counts. Its cognate antigen is unknown. The sample is drawn from a study of metastatic and nonmetastatic thyroid tumors. On the study more broadly: Malignant thyroid and benign thyroid patients provided blood and tumor or nodule tissue whose repertoires were compared. Study-level points and caveats: Significantly greater TCR beta diversity was reportedly found in malignant thyroid tumors than in benign nodules (in blood and tumor).

Trimming left V 7 bases short and J 2 bases short, with 15 bases between. This CDR3 region has 15 residues. In the original processing: Construction of a distant-metastasis classifier for papillary thyroid cancer relied on CDR3 differences across clinicopathological groups. Via MiXCR, TCRdb re-called the PCR reads. In this record, the V and J calls reflect TCRdb's handling and not the investigators' own analysis. The top ten hold 71% of the sample, which has roughly 23,000 clones, roughly 23% seen once. Thyroid surgery was performed in patients who had received no treatment beforehand. This chain uses TRBV12-3 or TRBV12-4 with TRBJ2-1; D is unclear. Sequenced input: blood. This clonotype was obtained from a male donor with papillary thyroid cancer or a benign thyroid nodule (not recorded which). Some clones in this sample may be carry-over from other donors' samples. This chain's CDR3 is CASNNTELTYNEQFF. The CDR3 bases are TGTGCCAGCAACAACACAGAGTTAACCTACAATGAGCAGTTCTTC.